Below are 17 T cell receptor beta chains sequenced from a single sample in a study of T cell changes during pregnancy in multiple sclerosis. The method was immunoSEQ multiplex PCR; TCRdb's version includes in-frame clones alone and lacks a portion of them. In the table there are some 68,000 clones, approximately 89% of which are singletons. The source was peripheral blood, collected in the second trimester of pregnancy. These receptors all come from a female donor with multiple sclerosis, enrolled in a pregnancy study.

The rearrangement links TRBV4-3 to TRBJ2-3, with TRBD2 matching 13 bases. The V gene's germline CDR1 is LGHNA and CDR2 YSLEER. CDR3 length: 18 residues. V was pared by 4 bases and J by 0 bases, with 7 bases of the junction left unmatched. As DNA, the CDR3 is TGCGCCAGCAGCCGGACTAGCGGGGGCCCCTATAGCACAGATACGCAGTATTTT. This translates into CASSRTSGGPYSTDTQYF.

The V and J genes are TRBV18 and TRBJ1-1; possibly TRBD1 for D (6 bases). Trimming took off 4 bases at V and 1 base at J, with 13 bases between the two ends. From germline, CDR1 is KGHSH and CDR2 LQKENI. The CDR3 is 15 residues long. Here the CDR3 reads CASSQNRVRNTEAFF. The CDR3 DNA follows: TGTGCCAGCTCACAAAACAGGGTGAGGAACACTGAAGCTTTCTTT.

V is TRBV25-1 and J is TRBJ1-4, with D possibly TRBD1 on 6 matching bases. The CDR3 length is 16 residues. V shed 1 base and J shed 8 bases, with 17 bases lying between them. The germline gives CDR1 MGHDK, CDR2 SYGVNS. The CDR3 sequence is CASSELAAGEGEKLFF. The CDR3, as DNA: TGTGCCAGCAGTGAATTAGCGGCAGGGGAGGGCGAAAAACTGTTTTTT.

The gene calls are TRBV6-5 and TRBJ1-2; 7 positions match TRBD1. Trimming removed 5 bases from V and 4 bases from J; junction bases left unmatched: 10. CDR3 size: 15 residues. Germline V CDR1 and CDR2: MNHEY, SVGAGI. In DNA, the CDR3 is TGTGCCAGCAGTACTAAGACAGGGCCTACCTATGGCTACACCTTC. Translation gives CASSTKTGPTYGYTF.

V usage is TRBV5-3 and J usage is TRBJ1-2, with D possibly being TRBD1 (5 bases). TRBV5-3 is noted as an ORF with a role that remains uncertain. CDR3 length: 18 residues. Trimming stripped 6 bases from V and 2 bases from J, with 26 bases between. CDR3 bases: TGTGCCAGAATCGGGGGGGAAACAAAACGAAGAGAGAACTATGGCTACACCTTC. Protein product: CARIGGETKRRENYGYTF.

DNA for the CDR3: TGTGCTAGTGATGGCACAGCTAACACAGATACGCAGTATTTT. Translated, it gives CASDGTANTDTQYF. The chain recombines TRBV12-5 with TRBJ2-3; D is unresolved. CDR1 and CDR2 (germline): LGHNT, FRNRAP. Trimming took off 7 bases at V and 2 bases at J, with 13 bases between the two ends. The length of the CDR3 is 14 residues.

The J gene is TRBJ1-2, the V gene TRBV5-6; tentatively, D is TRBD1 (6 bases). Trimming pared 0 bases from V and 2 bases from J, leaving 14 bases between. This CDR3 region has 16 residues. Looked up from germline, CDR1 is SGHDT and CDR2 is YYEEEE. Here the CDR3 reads CASSLAVRGQNYGYTF. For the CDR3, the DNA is TGTGCCAGCAGCTTGGCAGTGCGGGGGCAGAACTATGGCTACACCTTC. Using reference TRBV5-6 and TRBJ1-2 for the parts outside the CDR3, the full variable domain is DAGVTQSPTHLIKTRGQQVTLRCSPKSGHDTVSWYQQALGQGPQFIFQYYEEEERQRGNFPDRFSGHQFPNYSSELNVNALLLGDSALYLCASSLAVRGQNYGYTFGSGTRLTVV.

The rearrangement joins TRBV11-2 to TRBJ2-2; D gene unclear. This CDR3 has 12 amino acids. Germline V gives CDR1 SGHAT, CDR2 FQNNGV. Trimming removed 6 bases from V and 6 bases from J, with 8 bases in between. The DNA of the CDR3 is TGTGCCAGCAGGAGCACCCCCGGGGAGCTGTTTTTT. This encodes CASRSTPGELFF.

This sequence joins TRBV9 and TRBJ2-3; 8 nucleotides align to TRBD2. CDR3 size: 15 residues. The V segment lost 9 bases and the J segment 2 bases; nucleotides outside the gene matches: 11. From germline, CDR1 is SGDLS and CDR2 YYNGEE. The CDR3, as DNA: TGTGCCACCTCCCCCCTAGCGGGCCTCACAGATACGCAGTATTTT. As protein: CATSPLAGLTDTQYF.

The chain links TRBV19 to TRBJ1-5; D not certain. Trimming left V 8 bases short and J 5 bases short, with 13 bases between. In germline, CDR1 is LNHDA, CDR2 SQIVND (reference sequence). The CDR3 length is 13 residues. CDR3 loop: CASSPGADQPQHF. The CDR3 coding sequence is TGTGCCAGTTCGCCGGGAGCCGATCAGCCCCAGCATTTT.

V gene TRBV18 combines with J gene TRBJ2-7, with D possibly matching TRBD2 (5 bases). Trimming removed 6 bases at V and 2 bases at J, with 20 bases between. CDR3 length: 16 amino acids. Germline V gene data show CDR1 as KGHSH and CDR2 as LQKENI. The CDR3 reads CASSPTGDPYTYEQYF. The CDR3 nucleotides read TGTGCCAGCTCTCCCACCGGGGATCCCTATACCTACGAGCAGTACTTC.

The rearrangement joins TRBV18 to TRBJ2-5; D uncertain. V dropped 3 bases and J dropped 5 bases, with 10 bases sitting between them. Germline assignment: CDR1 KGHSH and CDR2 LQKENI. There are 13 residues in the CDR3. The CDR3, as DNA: TGTGCCAGCTCACCTTCAGTCGTTGAGACCCAGTACTTC. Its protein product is CASSPSVVETQYF.

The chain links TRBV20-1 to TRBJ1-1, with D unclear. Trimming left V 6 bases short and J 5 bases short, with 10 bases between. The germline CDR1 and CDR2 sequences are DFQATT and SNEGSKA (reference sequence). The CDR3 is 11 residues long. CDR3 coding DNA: TGCAGTGCGAGTAAAGCGACTGAAGCTTTCTTT. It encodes CSASKATEAFF.

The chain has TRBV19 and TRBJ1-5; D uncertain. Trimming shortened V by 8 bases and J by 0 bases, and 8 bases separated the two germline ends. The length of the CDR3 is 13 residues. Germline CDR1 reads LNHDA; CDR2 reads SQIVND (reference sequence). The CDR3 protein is CASGYSSNQPQHF. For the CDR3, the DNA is TGTGCCAGTGGTTATAGTAGCAATCAGCCCCAGCATTTT. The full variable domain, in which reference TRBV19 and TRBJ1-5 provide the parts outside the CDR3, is DGGITQSPKYLFRKEGQNVTLSCEQNLNHDAMYWYRQDPGQGLRLIYYSQIVNDFQKGDIAEGYSVSREKKESFPLTVTSAQKNPTAFYLCASGYSSNQPQHFGDGTRLSIL.

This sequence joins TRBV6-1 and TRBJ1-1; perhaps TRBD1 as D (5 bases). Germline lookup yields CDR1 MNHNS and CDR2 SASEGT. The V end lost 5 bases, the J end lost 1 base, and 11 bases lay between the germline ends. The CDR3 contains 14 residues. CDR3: CASSPSTANTEAFF. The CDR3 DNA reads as TGTGCCAGCAGTCCATCGACAGCGAACACTGAAGCTTTCTTT.

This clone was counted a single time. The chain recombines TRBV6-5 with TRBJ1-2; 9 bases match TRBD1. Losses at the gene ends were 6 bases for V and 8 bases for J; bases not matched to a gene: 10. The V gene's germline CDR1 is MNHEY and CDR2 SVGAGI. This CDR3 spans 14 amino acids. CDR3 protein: CASRRTTGGEGYTF. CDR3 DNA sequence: TGTGCCAGCAGGCGAACGACAGGGGGGGAAGGCTACACCTTC.

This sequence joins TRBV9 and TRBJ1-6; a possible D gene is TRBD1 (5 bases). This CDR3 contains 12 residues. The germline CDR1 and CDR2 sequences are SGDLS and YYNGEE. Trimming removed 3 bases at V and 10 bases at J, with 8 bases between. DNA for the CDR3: TGTGCCAGCAGCGGCAGGGTCTCACCCCTCCACTTT. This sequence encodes CASSGRVSPLHF.